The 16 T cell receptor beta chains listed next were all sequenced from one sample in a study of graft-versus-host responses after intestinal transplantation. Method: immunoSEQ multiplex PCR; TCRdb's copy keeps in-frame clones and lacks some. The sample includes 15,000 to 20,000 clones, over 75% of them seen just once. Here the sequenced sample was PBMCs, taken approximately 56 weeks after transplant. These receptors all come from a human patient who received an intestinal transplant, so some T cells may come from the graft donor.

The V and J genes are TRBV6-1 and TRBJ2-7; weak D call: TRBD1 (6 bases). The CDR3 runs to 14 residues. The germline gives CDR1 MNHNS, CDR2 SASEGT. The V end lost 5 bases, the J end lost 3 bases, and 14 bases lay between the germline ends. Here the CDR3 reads CASSSQGADYEQYF. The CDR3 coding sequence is TGTGCCAGCAGTTCACAGGGTGCAGACTACGAGCAGTACTTC.

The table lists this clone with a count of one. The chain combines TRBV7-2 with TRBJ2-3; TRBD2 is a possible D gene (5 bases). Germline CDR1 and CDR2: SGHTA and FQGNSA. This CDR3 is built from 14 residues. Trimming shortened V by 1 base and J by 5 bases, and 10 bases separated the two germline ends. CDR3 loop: CASSLVVGEDTQYF. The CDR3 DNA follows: TGTGCCAGCAGCTTAGTTGTGGGAGAAGATACGCAGTATTTT.

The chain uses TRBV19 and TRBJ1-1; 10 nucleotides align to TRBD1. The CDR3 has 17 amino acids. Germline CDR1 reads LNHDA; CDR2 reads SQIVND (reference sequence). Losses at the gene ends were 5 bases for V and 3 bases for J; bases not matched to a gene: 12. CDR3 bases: TGTGCCAGTAGTCCTCGGACAGGGGGAATCGGGTACACTGAAGCTTTCTTT. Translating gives CASSPRTGGIGYTEAFF.

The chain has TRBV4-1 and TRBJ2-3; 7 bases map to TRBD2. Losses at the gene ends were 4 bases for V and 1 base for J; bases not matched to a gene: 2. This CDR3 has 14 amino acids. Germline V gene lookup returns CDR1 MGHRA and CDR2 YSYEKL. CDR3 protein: CASSPGLGTDTQYF. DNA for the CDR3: TGCGCCAGCAGCCCAGGACTAGGCACAGATACGCAGTATTTT.

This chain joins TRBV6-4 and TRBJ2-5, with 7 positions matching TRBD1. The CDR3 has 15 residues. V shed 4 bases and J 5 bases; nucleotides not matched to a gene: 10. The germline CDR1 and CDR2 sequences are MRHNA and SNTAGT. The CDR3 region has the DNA TGTGCCAGCAGTGGGGGACAGTCTTATTCGGAGACCCAGTACTTC. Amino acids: CASSGGQSYSETQYF.

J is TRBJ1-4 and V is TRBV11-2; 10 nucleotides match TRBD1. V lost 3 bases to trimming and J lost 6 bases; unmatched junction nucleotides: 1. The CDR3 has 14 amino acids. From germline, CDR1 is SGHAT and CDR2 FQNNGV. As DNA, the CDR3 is TGTGCCAGCAGCTTCGGGACAGGGGATGAAAAACTGTTTTTT. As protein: CASSFGTGDEKLFF.

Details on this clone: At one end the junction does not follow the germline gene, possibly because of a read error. The CDR3 here is CASSLQGFTTKAFF. In DNA, the CDR3 is TGTGCCAGCAGTTTGCAGGGGTTTACCACTAAAGCTTTCTTT. J is TRBJ1-1 and V is TRBV28, with D possibly matching TRBD1 (6 bases). The CDR3 is 14 residues long. Germline V gene data show CDR1 as MDHEN and CDR2 as SYDVKM.

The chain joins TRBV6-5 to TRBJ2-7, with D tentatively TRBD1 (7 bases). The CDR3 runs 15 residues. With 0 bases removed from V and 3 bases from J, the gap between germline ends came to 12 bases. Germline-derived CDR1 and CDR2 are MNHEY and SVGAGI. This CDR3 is CASSYSPGGLYEQYF. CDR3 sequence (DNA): TGTGCCAGCAGTTACTCTCCAGGGGGACTCTACGAGCAGTACTTC.

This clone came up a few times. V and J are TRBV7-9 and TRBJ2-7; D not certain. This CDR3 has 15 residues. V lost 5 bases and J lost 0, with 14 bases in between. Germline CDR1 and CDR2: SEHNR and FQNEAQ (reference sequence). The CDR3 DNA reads TGTGCCAGCAGCCATCAATCGAAGGGCTCCTACGAGCAGTACTTC. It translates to CASSHQSKGSYEQYF.

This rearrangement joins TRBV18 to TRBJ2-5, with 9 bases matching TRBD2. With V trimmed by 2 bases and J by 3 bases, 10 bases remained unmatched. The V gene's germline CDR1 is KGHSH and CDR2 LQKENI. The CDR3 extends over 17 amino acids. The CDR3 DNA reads TGTGCCAGCTCACCAAGCCTCAGACTAGCGGAAAAAGAGACCCAGTACTTC. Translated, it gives CASSPSLRLAEKETQYF. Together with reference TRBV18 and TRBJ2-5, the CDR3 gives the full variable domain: NAGVMQNPRHLVRRRGQEARLRCSPMKGHSHVYWYRQLPEEGLKFMVYLQKENIIDESGMPKERFSAEFPKEGPSILRIQQVVRGDSAAYFCASSPSLRLAEKETQYFGPGTRLLVL.

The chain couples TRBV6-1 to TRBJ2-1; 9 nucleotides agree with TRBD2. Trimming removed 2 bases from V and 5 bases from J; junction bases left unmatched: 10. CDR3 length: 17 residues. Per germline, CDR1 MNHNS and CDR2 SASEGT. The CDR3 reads CASSERVAGVVDNEQFF. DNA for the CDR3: TGTGCCAGCAGTGAACGGGTAGCGGGAGTGGTTGACAATGAGCAGTTCTTC.

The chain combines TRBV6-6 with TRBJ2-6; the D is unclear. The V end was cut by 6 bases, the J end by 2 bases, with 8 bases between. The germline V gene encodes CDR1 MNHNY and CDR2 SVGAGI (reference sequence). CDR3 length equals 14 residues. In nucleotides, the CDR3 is TGTGCCAGCAGCCTTAGGACTGGGGCCAACGTCCTGACTTTC. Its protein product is CASSLRTGANVLTF.

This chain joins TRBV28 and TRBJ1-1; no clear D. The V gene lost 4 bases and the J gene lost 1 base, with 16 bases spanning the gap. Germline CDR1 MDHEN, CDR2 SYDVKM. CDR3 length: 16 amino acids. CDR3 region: CASSSPAMTPNTEAFF. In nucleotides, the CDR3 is TGTGCCAGCAGTTCCCCCGCCATGACACCGAACACTGAAGCTTTCTTT.

This CDR3 is CASSQDRGPYSTDTQYF. The CDR3 DNA sequence: TGCGCCAGCAGCCAAGATCGGGGGCCTTATAGCACAGATACGCAGTATTTT. The chain joins TRBV4-1 to TRBJ2-3; D is tentatively TRBD1 or TRBD2 (6 bases each). The CDR3 has 17 amino acids. The V and J ends lost 0 bases and 0 bases respectively, with 13 bases between them. Germline CDR1 is MGHRA and CDR2 is YSYEKL.

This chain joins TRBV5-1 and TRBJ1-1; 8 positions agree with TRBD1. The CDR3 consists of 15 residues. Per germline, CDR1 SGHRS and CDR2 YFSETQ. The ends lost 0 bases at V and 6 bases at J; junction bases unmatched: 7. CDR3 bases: TGCGCCAGCAGCTTGGTGGGACCGACAGGGGCTGAAGCTTTCTTT. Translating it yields CASSLVGPTGAEAFF.

CDR3 loop: CASSARTPRGPGELFF. CDR3 DNA sequence: TGTGCCAGCAGCGCCCGGACGCCGCGTGGCCCCGGGGAGCTGTTTTTT. V is TRBV7-3 and J is TRBJ2-2; D gene ambiguous. Germline V gene sequence: CDR1 SGHTA, CDR2 FQGTGA. The length of the CDR3 is 16 residues. Trimming took off 5 bases at V and 6 bases at J, with 19 bases between the two ends.